Below are 9 T cell receptor beta chains sequenced from a single sample in a study of blood T cells in healthy people across ages. Primers used in a second PCR of about 6 to 11 cycles were a sample-barcoded 5' primer and a J-beta primer mix. Each CDR3 protein is one row after TCRdb ran MiXCR on the 5' RACE reads. The sample lists about 700,000 distinct CDR3 sequences; roughly 32% were seen once. The sequenced material came from blood. The source of these receptors is an elderly woman in good health.

There are many counts of this clonotype. V and J are TRBV7-2 and TRBJ1-5; no clear D gene. Germline loops: CDR1 SGHTA, CDR2 FQGNSA. This CDR3 contains 14 residues. V was trimmed by 3 bases and J by 3 bases, leaving 9 bases between them. CDR3 nucleotides: TGTGCCAGCAGCTTCTCAGGATCCAATCAGCCCCAGCATTTT. Amino acid sequence: CASSFSGSNQPQHF.

This clonotype was seen repeatedly, ten times or more. The chain employs TRBV9 and TRBJ2-5; either TRBD1 or TRBD2 may fit D (5 bases each). The CDR3 consists of 15 residues. The V gene lost 3 bases and the J gene lost 9 bases, with 21 bases spanning the gap. Germline V gives CDR1 SGDLS, CDR2 YYNGEE. The CDR3 sequence: CASSAGAPPVLAQYF. For the CDR3, the DNA is TGTGCCAGCAGCGCCGGGGCCCCTCCGGTTCTGGCCCAGTACTTC.

This clonotype was counted ten times or more. The chain joins TRBV11-2 to TRBJ2-3; 8 bases fit TRBD1. CDR3 length equals 14 residues. V trimming: 5 bases; J trimming: 4 bases; junction bases outside the gene matches: 5. The germline V gene has CDR1 SGHAT and CDR2 FQNNGV. The CDR3 DNA reads as TGTGCCAGCAGCATTGACAGGGGACCAGATACGCAGTATTTT. Amino acids: CASSIDRGPDTQYF.

A note on this clonotype: One junction end does not reproduce the germline sequence, and a read error may be involved. This chain uses TRBV12-3 or TRBV12-4 with TRBJ1-4; 10 positions match TRBD1. The CDR3 consists of 15 residues. The DNA of the CDR3 is TGTGCCAGCAGTCTGGGGACAGGGGATAATGAAAAACGGTTTTTT. It yields the protein CASSLGTGDNEKRFF.

This clonotype has ten or more counts. V is TRBV9 and J is TRBJ2-7; possibly TRBD2 for D (5 bases). The germline V gene encodes CDR1 SGDLS and CDR2 YYNGEE. V was clipped by 4 bases and J by 0 bases, with 8 bases between them. The CDR3 consists of 13 residues. In DNA, the CDR3 is TGTGCCAGCAGCACGGGGAGCTCCTACGAGCAGTACTTC. This translates into CASSTGSSYEQYF.

At least ten counts were recorded for this clonotype. The chain couples TRBV28 to TRBJ2-1; D is unclear. Between the trimmed V and J ends, which lost 7 bases and 8 bases, there was a span of 21 bases. Per the germline V gene, CDR1 is MDHEN and CDR2 is SYDVKM. This CDR3 has 15 amino acids. Written as DNA, the CDR3 is TGTGCCAGCACGGAGACAAAAGCCAGACGGGATGAGCAGTTCTTC. Protein: CASTETKARRDEQFF.

This clonotype was seen ten or more times. J is TRBJ1-6 and V is TRBV7-9, with D possibly being TRBD1 (5 bases). CDR1 SEHNR and CDR2 FQNEAQ come from the germline V gene (reference sequence). The CDR3 covers 13 residues. Trimming shortened V by 5 bases and J by 7 bases, and 9 bases separated the two germline ends. The CDR3 DNA reads TGTGCCAGCAGCGCAGGGCTGAATTCACCCCTCCACTTT. Protein: CASSAGLNSPLHF.

This clonotype came up many times. The chain has TRBV13 and TRBJ2-6; possible D gene TRBD1, 6 bases. The CDR3 runs to 20 residues. Per germline, CDR1 PRHDT and CDR2 FYEKMQ (reference sequence). V lost 5 bases and J 0 bases, leaving 23 bases between the germline ends. In nucleotides, the CDR3 is TGTGCCAGCAGCCCCGGGGCAAGGGGGATCGACAGCTCTGGGGCCAACGTCCTGACTTTC. It translates to CASSPGARGIDSSGANVLTF.

The V gene is TRBV7-3, the J gene TRBJ2-2; D is possibly TRBD2 (6 bases). The germline gives CDR1 SGHTA, CDR2 FQGTGA. Trimming removed 6 bases at V and 4 bases at J, with 15 bases between. This CDR3 has 15 residues. The CDR3 spells CASSRGARGTGELFF. For the CDR3, the DNA is TGTGCCAGCAGTCGCGGGGCGCGGGGCACCGGGGAGCTGTTTTTT.